The entry below describes one TCR beta chain. This CDR3 is built from 12 residues. CDR1 is SGHRS, CDR2 YFSETQ, per germline. V was clipped by 7 bases and J by 5 bases, with 12 bases between them. The sample belongs to a study of immune cell composition in non-small cell lung cancer. The assay was immunoSEQ multiplex PCR, and TCRdb's table has in-frame clones only and misses some. The sample has about 3,000 clones, 70% to 80% seen once. This sequence joins TRBV5-1 and TRBJ2-5, with D possibly being TRBD1 (5 bases). Sequenced sample: lung tumor tissue. The clonotype was recovered from a human donor with non-small cell lung cancer. The chain's CDR3 is CASEEQGETQYF. CDR3 nucleotides: TGCGCCAGCGAGGAGCAGGGCGAGACCCAGTACTTC.